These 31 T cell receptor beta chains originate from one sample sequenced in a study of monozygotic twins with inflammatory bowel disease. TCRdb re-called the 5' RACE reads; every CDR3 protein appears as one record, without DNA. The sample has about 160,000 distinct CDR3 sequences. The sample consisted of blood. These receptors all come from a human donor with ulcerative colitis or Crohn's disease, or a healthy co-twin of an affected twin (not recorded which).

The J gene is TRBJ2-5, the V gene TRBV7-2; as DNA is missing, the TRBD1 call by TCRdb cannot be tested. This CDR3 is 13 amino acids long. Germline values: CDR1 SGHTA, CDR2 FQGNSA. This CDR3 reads CASNYLGGETQYF.

CDR3 sequence: CARGGIEGPQHF. The chain has TRBV2 and TRBJ1-5; the D call of TRBD1 rests on TCRdb alone, since no DNA is present to check it. CDR1 and CDR2 from the germline V gene are SNHLY and FYNNEI. The CDR3 spans 12 residues.

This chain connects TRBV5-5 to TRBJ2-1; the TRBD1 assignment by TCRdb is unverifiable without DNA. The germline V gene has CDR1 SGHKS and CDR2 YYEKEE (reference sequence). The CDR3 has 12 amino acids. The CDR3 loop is CASNPTGDEQFF. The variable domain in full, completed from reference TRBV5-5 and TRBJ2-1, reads DAGVTQSPTHLIKTRGQQVTLRCSPISGHKSVSWYQQVLGQGPQFIFQYYEKEERGRGNFPDRFSARQFPNYSSELNVNALLLGDSALYLCASNPTGDEQFFGPGTRLTVL.

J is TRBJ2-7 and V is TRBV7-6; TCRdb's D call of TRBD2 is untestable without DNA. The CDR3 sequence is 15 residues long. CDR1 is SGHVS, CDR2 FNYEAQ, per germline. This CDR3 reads CASSFQVGDGYEQYF.

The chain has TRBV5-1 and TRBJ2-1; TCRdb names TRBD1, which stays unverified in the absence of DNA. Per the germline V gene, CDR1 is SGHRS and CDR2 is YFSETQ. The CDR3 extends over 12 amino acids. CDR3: CASSLERGEQFF.

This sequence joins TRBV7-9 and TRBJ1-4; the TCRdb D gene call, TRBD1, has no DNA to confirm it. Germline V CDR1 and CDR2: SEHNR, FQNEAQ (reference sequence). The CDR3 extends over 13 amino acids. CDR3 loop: CASTFGGLEKLFF.

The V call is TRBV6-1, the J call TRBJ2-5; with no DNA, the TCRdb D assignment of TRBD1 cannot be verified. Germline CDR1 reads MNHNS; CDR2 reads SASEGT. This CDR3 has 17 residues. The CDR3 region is CASSGWDSQRWGETQYF.

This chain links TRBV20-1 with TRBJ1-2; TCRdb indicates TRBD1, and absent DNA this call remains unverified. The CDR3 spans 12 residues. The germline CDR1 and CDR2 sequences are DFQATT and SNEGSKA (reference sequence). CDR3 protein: CSARTQGEGYTF.

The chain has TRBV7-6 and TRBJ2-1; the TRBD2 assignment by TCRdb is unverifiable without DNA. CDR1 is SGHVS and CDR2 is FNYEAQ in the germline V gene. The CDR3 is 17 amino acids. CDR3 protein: CASSPTSGGFSYNEQFF.

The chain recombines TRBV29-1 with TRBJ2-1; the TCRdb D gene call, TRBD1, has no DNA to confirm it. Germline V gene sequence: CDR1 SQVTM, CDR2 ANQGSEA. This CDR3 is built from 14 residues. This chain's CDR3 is CSVDLGTGYNEQFF.

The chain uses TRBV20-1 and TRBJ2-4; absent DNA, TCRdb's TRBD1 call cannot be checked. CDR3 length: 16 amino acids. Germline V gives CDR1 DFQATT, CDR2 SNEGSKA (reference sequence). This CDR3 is CSARVGGETLKNIQYF.

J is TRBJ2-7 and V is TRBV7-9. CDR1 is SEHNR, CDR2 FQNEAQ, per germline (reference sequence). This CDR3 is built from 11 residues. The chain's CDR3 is CASSKVGDQYF.

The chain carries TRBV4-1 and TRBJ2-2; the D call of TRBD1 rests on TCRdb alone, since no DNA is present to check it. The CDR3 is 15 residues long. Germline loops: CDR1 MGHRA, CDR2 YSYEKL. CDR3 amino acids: CASNREGASTGELFF.

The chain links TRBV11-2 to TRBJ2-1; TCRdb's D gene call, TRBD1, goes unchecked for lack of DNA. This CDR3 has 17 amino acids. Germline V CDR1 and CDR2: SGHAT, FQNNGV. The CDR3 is CASSLGPGRPAYNEQFF.

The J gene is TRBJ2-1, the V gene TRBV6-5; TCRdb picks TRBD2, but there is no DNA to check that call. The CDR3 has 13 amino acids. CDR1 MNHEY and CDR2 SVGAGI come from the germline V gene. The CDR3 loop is CASSKGLFNEQFF.

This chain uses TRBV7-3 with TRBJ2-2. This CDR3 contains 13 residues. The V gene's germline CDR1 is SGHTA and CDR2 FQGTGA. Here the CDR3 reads CASSLTSAGELFF.

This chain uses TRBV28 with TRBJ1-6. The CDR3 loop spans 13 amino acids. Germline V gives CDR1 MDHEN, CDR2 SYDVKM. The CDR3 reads CASSLPRGPPLHF.

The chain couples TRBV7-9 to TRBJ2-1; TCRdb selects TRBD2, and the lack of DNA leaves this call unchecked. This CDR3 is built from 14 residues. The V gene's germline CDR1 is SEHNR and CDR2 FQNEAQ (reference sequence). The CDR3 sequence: CASSSIWRETEQFF.

The CDR3 reads CASRDTVNTEAFF. The chain is built from TRBV2 and TRBJ1-1. The germline CDR1 and CDR2 sequences are SNHLY and FYNNEI. The CDR3 is made up of 13 amino acids.

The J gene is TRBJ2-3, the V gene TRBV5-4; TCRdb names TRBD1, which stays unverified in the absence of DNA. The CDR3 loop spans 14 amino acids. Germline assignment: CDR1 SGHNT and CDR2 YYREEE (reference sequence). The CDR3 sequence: CASSFGRGTDTQYF.

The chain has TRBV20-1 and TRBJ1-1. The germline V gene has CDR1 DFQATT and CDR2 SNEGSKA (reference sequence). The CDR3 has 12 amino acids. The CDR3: CSARARGNEAFF.

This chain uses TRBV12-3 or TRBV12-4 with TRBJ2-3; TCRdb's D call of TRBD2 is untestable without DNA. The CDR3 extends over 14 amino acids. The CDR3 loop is CASSDSGVTDTQYF.

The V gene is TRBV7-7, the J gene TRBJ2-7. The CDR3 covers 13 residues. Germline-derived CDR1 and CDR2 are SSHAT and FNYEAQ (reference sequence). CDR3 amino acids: CASSLAHEDEQYF.

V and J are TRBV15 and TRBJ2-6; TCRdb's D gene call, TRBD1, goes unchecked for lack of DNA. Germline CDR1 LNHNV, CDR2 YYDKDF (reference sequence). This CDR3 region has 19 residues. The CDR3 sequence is CATSGNVGDSYSGANVLTF. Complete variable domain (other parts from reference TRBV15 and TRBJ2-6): DAMVIQNPRYQVTQFGKPVTLSCSQTLNHNVMYWYQQKSSQAPKLLFHYYDKDFNNEADTPDNFQSRRPNTSFCFLDIRSPGLGDTAMYLCATSGNVGDSYSGANVLTFGAGSRLTVL.

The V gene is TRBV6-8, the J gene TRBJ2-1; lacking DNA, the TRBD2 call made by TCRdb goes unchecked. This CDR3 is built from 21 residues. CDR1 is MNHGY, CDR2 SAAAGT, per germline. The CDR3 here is CASSLLPSSGRASKGNNEQFF.

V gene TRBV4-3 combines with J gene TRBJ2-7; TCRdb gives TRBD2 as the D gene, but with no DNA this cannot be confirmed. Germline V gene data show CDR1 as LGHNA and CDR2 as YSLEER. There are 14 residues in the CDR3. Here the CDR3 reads CASSPGQSAYEQYF.

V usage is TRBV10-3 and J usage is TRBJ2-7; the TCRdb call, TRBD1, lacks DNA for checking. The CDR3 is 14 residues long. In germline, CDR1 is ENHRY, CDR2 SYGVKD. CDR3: CAISAGTESYEQYF.

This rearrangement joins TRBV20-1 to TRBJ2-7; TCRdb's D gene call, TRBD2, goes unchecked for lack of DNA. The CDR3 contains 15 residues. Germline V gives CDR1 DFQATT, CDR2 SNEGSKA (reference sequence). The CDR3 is CSASGTSAPRGEQYF.

The CDR3 sequence is CAISATRGRATDTQYF. This chain uses TRBV10-3 with TRBJ2-3; no DNA is available, so the TRBD1 call from TCRdb remains unchecked. This CDR3 region has 16 residues. Germline loops: CDR1 ENHRY, CDR2 SYGVKD.

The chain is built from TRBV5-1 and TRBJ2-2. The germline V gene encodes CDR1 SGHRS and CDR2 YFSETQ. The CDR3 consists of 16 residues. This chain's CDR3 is CASSSDSVIGTGELFF. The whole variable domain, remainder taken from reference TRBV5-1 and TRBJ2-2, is KAGVTQTPRYLIKTRGQQVTLSCSPISGHRSVSWYQQTPGQGLQFLFEYFSETQRNKGNFPGRFSGRQFSNSRSEMNVSTLELGDSALYLCASSSDSVIGTGELFFGEGSRLTVL.

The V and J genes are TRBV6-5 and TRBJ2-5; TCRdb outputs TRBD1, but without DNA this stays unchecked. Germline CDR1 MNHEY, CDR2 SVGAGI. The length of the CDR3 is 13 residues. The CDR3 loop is CASSDRAAQTQYF.